A single sample is the source of the 21 T cell receptor beta chains below, sequenced in a study of blood T cell repertoires in COVID-19. Repertoires were generated with immunoSEQ multiplex PCR, while TCRdb's copy carries only in-frame clones and drops some. The sample has some 100,000 clones, approximately 81% seen once. Sequencing was done on a sample of peripheral blood. These receptors all stem from a man older than 75 with active or convalescent COVID-19.

The chain recombines TRBV19 with TRBJ2-5; 7 bases agree with TRBD2. The CDR3 extends over 16 amino acids. CDR1 and CDR2 (germline): LNHDA, SQIVND (reference sequence). V was clipped by 5 bases and J by 1 base; unmatched bases: 10. CDR3 coding DNA: TGTGCCAGTAGTCCCAGGGTTGGGGGGGGCCAAGAGACCCAGTACTTC. Its translation is CASSPRVGGGQETQYF.

V and J are TRBV6-2 or TRBV6-3 and TRBJ2-5, with TRBD2 matching over 8 bases. Trimming cost V 4 bases and J 3 bases; bases outside gene matches: 4. Germline V CDR1 and CDR2: MNHEY, SVGEGT. The CDR3 sequence is 14 residues long. The CDR3 coding sequence is TGTGCCAGCAGTTGGTTTAGCGGGGAAGAGACCCAGTACTTC. This encodes CASSWFSGEETQYF.

The table lists this clone with a count of one. The J gene is TRBJ1-1, the V gene TRBV18, with 9 bases matching TRBD1. The germline V gene encodes CDR1 KGHSH and CDR2 LQKENI. The CDR3 runs to 14 residues. Losses at the gene ends were 6 bases for V and 3 bases for J; bases not matched to a gene: 5. The CDR3 nucleotides read TGTGCCAGCTCCCGACAGGGGGGGGACACTGAAGCTTTCTTT. It codes for CASSRQGGDTEAFF.

DNA for the CDR3: TGTGCCAGTAGTACCCCATTGAACACTGAAGCTTTCTTT. Translating it yields CASSTPLNTEAFF. The rearrangement uses TRBV19 and TRBJ1-1; D unclear. This CDR3 comprises 13 residues. CDR1 and CDR2 from the germline V gene are LNHDA and SQIVND (reference sequence). Trimming removed 4 bases from V and 0 bases from J, with 6 bases in between.

The chain uses TRBV28 and TRBJ1-4; no definite D call. The CDR3 is made up of 13 amino acids. The V and J ends lost 4 bases and 8 bases respectively, with 11 bases between them. CDR1 is MDHEN and CDR2 is SYDVKM in the germline V gene. The CDR3 DNA reads as TGTGCCAGCAGTTCCGGGTTGAGGGAAAAACTGTTTTTT. Translating gives CASSSGLREKLFF. Full variable domain (outside the CDR3, taken from reference TRBV28 and TRBJ1-4): DVKVTQSSRYLVKRTGEKVFLECVQDMDHENMFWYRQDPGLGLRLIYFSYDVKMKEKGDIPEGYSVSREKKERFSLILESASTNQTSMYLCASSSGLREKLFFGSGTQLSVL.

Points on this clone: This CDR3 is also generated by other DNA sequences in the sample. J is TRBJ1-2 and V is TRBV7-2, with a tentative D call TRBD1 (5 bases). Per germline, CDR1 SGHTA and CDR2 FQGNSA. The CDR3 contains 13 residues. The V gene lost 4 bases and the J gene lost 4 bases, with 10 bases spanning the gap. The CDR3 DNA is TGTGCCAGCAGCTCCGAGGGACTCTATGGCTACACCTTC. It encodes CASSSEGLYGYTF.

This rearrangement joins TRBV6-5 to TRBJ1-4; D is unresolved. The ends were cut back, 0 bases at V and 7 bases at J, with 9 bases in the middle. Germline-derived CDR1 and CDR2 are MNHEY and SVGAGI. This CDR3 has 14 amino acids. CDR3 DNA: TGTGCCAGCAGTTACTCTGGCCCCCCTGAAAAACTGTTTTTT. Translation gives CASSYSGPPEKLFF.

The CDR3 DNA reads as TGTGCCAGCAGCTCCCCGGGGGATCAGCCCCAGCATTTT. Its protein is CASSSPGDQPQHF. The chain combines TRBV7-2 with TRBJ1-5; D is possibly TRBD1 (5 bases). V was cut by 4 bases and J by 5 bases, with 9 bases left in between. CDR3 length: 13 amino acids. Germline loops: CDR1 SGHTA, CDR2 FQGNSA.

The chain recombines TRBV7-9 with TRBJ2-3, with D unclear. V lost 5 bases to trimming and J lost 6 bases, with 9 bases between them. The CDR3 sequence is 12 residues long. Per the germline V gene, CDR1 is SEHNR and CDR2 is FQNEAQ (reference sequence). CDR3 in DNA: TGTGCCAGCAGCCCCCCCGTGGATACGCAGTATTTT. Residues: CASSPPVDTQYF.

The chain couples TRBV5-1 to TRBJ2-3, with D uncertain. V gave up 0 bases and J gave up 3 bases, with 14 bases separating them. CDR1 SGHRS and CDR2 YFSETQ come from the germline V gene. The CDR3 is 16 residues long. DNA for the CDR3: TGCGCCAGCAGCTTGGACGAGGCCGAGCAAACAGATACGCAGTATTTT. This translates into CASSLDEAEQTDTQYF.

J is TRBJ1-4 and V is TRBV30, with D possibly being TRBD1 (5 bases). The V end was cut by 5 bases, the J end by 5 bases, with 15 bases between. The germline CDR1 and CDR2 sequences are GTSNPN and SVGIG (reference sequence). This CDR3 spans 14 amino acids. Written as DNA, the CDR3 is TGTGCCTGGGCCCCCAGGGAGGGAAATGAAAAACTGTTTTTT. Its translation: CAWAPREGNEKLFF.

This chain links TRBV7-2 with TRBJ2-1; the match to TRBD2 covers 10 bases. Germline assignment: CDR1 SGHTA and CDR2 FQGNSA. This CDR3 has 18 residues. V was clipped by 5 bases and J by 2 bases; unmatched bases: 12. In nucleotides, the CDR3 is TGTGCCAGCAGCGGGACTAGCGATGCGGCCGCCCCCTACAATGAGCAGTTCTTC. Encoded protein: CASSGTSDAAAPYNEQFF.

The CDR3 bases are TGCGCCAGCAGCCCAACTAGCGGGGGAAACAATGAGCAGTTCTTC. Amino acids: CASSPTSGGNNEQFF. This sequence joins TRBV5-1 and TRBJ2-1; 11 bases agree with TRBD2. The ends lost 4 bases at V and 5 bases at J; junction bases unmatched: 5. The germline V gene encodes CDR1 SGHRS and CDR2 YFSETQ. The CDR3 has 15 residues.

This rearrangement joins TRBV7-9 to TRBJ2-7, with 10 bases lining up with TRBD2. There are 15 residues in the CDR3. Germline V gives CDR1 SEHNR, CDR2 FQNEAQ (reference sequence). V shed 2 bases and J 2 bases; nucleotides not matched to a gene: 3. The CDR3 sequence is CASSLYSGGTYEQYF. CDR3 DNA: TGTGCCAGCAGCTTATATAGCGGGGGGACCTACGAGCAGTACTTC.

The V and J genes are TRBV7-2 and TRBJ2-4; TRBD2 might be the D (5 bases). CDR1 is SGHTA and CDR2 is FQGNSA in the germline V gene. Trimming took 3 bases from V and 0 from J, leaving 12 bases between them. This CDR3 comprises 16 residues. Here the CDR3 DNA reads TGTGCCAGCAGCTTGCGCGGGCGTGGAGCCAAAAACATTCAGTACTTC. This encodes CASSLRGRGAKNIQYF.

The rearrangement uses TRBV12-3 or TRBV12-4 and TRBJ1-1; TRBD1 might be the D (5 bases). This CDR3 has 12 amino acids. Trimming removed 5 bases at V and 10 bases at J, with 14 bases between. The CDR3 DNA is TGTGCCAGCAGTGGGGGGGGGTCCCGAGCTTTCTTT. This codes for CASSGGGSRAFF.

This chain connects TRBV7-9 to TRBJ1-1; 7 bases are shared with TRBD1. The germline V gene encodes CDR1 SEHNR and CDR2 FQNEAQ (reference sequence). The CDR3 loop spans 15 amino acids. The trim removed 2 bases at V and 1 base at J, leaving 4 bases unmatched. CDR3 sequence: CASSLLQGTNTEAFF. The CDR3 DNA reads as TGTGCCAGCAGCTTACTACAGGGGACGAACACTGAAGCTTTCTTT.

The chain is built from TRBV5-6 and TRBJ2-7; a weak D match, TRBD2 (6 bases). Germline-derived CDR1 and CDR2 are SGHDT and YYEEEE. This CDR3 has 16 residues. Trimming took off 2 bases at V and 8 bases at J, with 23 bases between the two ends. The CDR3 protein is CASSFFKGGAPRQQYF. The CDR3 nucleotides read TGTGCCAGCAGCTTTTTCAAAGGAGGGGCCCCTCGACAGCAGTACTTC. Full variable domain (outside the CDR3, taken from reference TRBV5-6 and TRBJ2-7): DAGVTQSPTHLIKTRGQQVTLRCSPKSGHDTVSWYQQALGQGPQFIFQYYEEEERQRGNFPDRFSGHQFPNYSSELNVNALLLGDSALYLCASSFFKGGAPRQQYFGPGTRLTVT.

The chain is built from TRBV5-4 and TRBJ2-4; TRBD1 agrees at 9 bases. Germline assignment: CDR1 SGHNT and CDR2 YYREEE (reference sequence). The V segment lost 4 bases and the J segment 7 bases; nucleotides outside the gene matches: 6. This CDR3 region has 14 residues. The CDR3 sequence is CASSPGQGFNIQYF. As DNA, the CDR3 is TGTGCCAGCAGCCCGGGACAGGGATTCAACATTCAGTACTTC.

The chain has TRBV29-1 and TRBJ2-3, with 10 bases identical to TRBD2. The CDR3 totals 14 residues. Per germline, CDR1 SQVTM and CDR2 ANQGSEA. V lost 5 bases and J lost 3; bases outside the gene matches: 5. CDR3 sequence: CSVSGGANTDTQYF. CDR3 DNA sequence: TGCAGCGTTAGCGGGGGGGCTAATACAGATACGCAGTATTTT.

This chain uses TRBV9 with TRBJ2-2; D is possibly TRBD2 (6 bases). The CDR3 has 14 amino acids. Per the germline V gene, CDR1 is SGDLS and CDR2 is YYNGEE. The ends were cut back, 0 bases at V and 13 bases at J, with 16 bases in the middle. The CDR3 loop is CASSVGLARGGLFF. DNA for the CDR3: TGTGCCAGCAGCGTAGGCCTGGCCCGGGGAGGGCTGTTTTTT.